The 3 T cell receptor beta chains below all came from one sample that was sequenced in a study of tumor-infiltrating lymphocytes in localized non-small cell lung cancer. TCRdb's table, derived via immunoSEQ multiplex PCR, lists solely in-frame clones and lacks some. This sample has fewer than 15,000 clones, with around 71% found just once. Sequencing was performed on uninvolved lung tissue not adjacent to the tumor. These receptors were collected from a human donor with non-small cell lung cancer.

Only a few counts were recorded for this clone. V usage is TRBV7-6 and J usage is TRBJ2-7; perhaps TRBD1 as D (5 bases). The V end was cut by 0 bases, the J end by 3 bases, with 6 bases between. CDR3 length: 13 amino acids. The germline V gene has CDR1 SGHVS and CDR2 FNYEAQ. CDR3 loop: CASSLAQGYEQYF. The CDR3 nucleotides read TGTGCCAGCAGCTTAGCTCAGGGCTACGAGCAGTACTTC.

This clone is medium-sized within its sample. The J gene is TRBJ2-7, the V gene TRBV14; TRBD1 matches at 7 bases. CDR3 length: 14 residues. J lost 4 bases, V lost 4 bases, and 7 bases had no gene match. CDR1 and CDR2 from the germline V gene are SGHDN and FVKESK. CDR3 region: CASSRQGLGYEQYF. CDR3 nucleotide sequence: TGTGCCAGCAGCCGACAGGGTCTCGGGTACGAGCAGTACTTC.

The genes are TRBV6-5 and TRBJ2-1; D remains ambiguous. This CDR3 is built from 11 residues. CDR1 and CDR2 from the germline V gene are MNHEY and SVGAGI. Trimming took off 2 bases at V and 10 bases at J, with 6 bases between the two ends. DNA for the CDR3: TGTGCCAGCAGTTACAGGGCCGAGCAGTTCTTC. It translates to CASSYRAEQFF.